The 29 T cell receptor beta chains presented below share a single source sample, sequenced in a study of tumor-infiltrating lymphocytes in primary liver carcinoma. The input was around 0.5 ug total RNA; TCR beta cDNA was made from it with a constant-region primer. Investigators got TCR beta libraries out of three nested multiplex PCR rounds, done with slightly modified ARM-PCR. PCR rounds one and two used TRBV1-TRBV30 forward primers with a C-beta reverse primer for about 11 cycles each. A single record per CDR3 protein comes from TCRdb applying MiXCR to the multiplex PCR reads. In the table there are roughly 190,000 distinct CDR3 sequences, around four fifths of which are singletons. Unsorted bulk tissue (about 19-33 mg) underwent RNA and DNA co-extraction. Sample: tumor tissue from primary liver carcinoma. The origin of the receptors is a man aged 40-49 years with primary liver carcinoma and hepatitis B virus infection.

Turning to this clonotype: The limits of the CDR3 on the DNA are not certain, so only TCRdb's listed CDR3 is given. The genes are TRBV6-1 and TRBJ2-2; TRBD1 reflects the table's D call only, with no check against the DNA. The germline V gene encodes CDR1 MNHNS and CDR2 SASEGT. Inclusive of both ends, the CDR3 amounts to 15 amino acids. CDR3: CASRSWGAGTGELFF.

This clonotype was recorded once. At one end the junction does not follow the germline gene, possibly because of a read error. V is TRBV11-2 and J is TRBJ2-2; D is possibly TRBD1 (6 bases). CDR1 SGHAT and CDR2 FQNNGV come from the germline V gene. The CDR3 extends over 17 amino acids. CDR3 in DNA: TGTGCCAGCAGTTTAGGTCATCGGGGTAGGGACACCGGGGCGCTGTTTTTT. It encodes CASSLGHRGRDTGALFF. Combining the CDR3 with reference TRBV11-2 and TRBJ2-2 gives the whole variable domain EAGVAQSPRYKIIEKRQSVAFWCNPISGHATLYWYQQILGQGPKLLIQFQNNGVVDDSQLPKDRFSAERLKGVDSTLKIQPAKLEDSAVYLCASSLGHRGRDTGALFFGEGSRLTVL.

This clonotype has a single count. The conserved closing phenylalanine or tryptophan is absent in this CDR3, likely reflecting a read error. The chain joins TRBV11-2 to TRBJ2-3; TRBD2 agrees at 8 bases. The CDR3 is made up of 16 amino acids. Germline V CDR1 and CDR2: SGHAT, FQNNGV. This CDR3 is CTSSIQAGVGTDTQYS. The CDR3 nucleotides are TGTACCAGCAGCATACAAGCGGGAGTCGGCACAGATACGCAGTATTCT.

For this clonotype: At one of its ends the junction is not consistent with the germline gene, which may arise from a read error. The CDR3 DNA reads TGTGCCAGCAGTTACTATGTACCCTACGAGCAGAACTTC. It specifies CASSYYVPYEQNF. The rearrangement links TRBV6-2 or TRBV6-3 to TRBJ2-7; D gene ambiguous. Germline values: CDR1 MNHEY, CDR2 SVGEGT. This CDR3 is built from 13 residues.

V usage is TRBV6-1 and J usage is TRBJ2-7, with TRBD1 matching 10 bases. In germline, CDR1 is MNHNS, CDR2 SASEGT. This CDR3 spans 17 amino acids. V was pared by 10 bases and J by 0 bases, with 15 bases of the junction left unmatched. The CDR3 protein is CANGERGTGVFSYEQYF. The CDR3 DNA reads TGTGCCAACGGTGAAAGGGGGACAGGGGTCTTCTCCTACGAGCAGTACTTC.

As for this clonotype: A much larger clone sits a single nucleotide away, making a read error possible. The missing conserved phenylalanine or tryptophan at the end of this CDR3 makes a read error likely. CDR3 coding DNA: TGCGCCAGCAGCGCGGCCGGGACTAAGGGAGAAAAACTGTTTATT. Its protein product is CASSAAGTKGEKLFI. V gene TRBV5-1 combines with J gene TRBJ1-4; possibly TRBD1 for D (5 bases). There are 15 residues in the CDR3. CDR1 and CDR2 (germline): SGHRS, YFSETQ. Trimming took 4 bases from V and 8 from J, leaving 18 bases between them.

Remarks on this clonotype: Germline is not matched at one junction end, which may reflect a read error. V is TRBV4-3 and J is TRBJ2-7, with D perhaps TRBD2 (6 bases). Germline-derived CDR1 and CDR2 are LGHNA and YSLEER. This CDR3 has 14 amino acids. The CDR3: CASIQSGGSYEPYF. The CDR3 coding sequence is TGCGCCAGCATCCAAAGTGGGGGGTCCTACGAGCCGTACTTC.

The chain couples TRBV10-3 to TRBJ1-2; D remains ambiguous. Germline values: CDR1 ENHRY, CDR2 SYGVKD. V shed 4 bases and J shed 6 bases, with 15 bases lying between them. The CDR3 covers 14 residues. The CDR3 region has the DNA TGTGCCATCAGTGTCGAGAAGGGAGGTGATGGCTACACCTTC. It specifies CAISVEKGGDGYTF.

Worth noting for this clonotype: The junction departs from germline at one end; a sequencing error may be responsible. The chain uses TRBV4-2 and TRBJ2-3; TRBD2 agrees at 16 bases. CDR1 and CDR2 (germline): LGHNA, YNFKEQ. The CDR3 covers 16 residues. The CDR3 here is CACSRGLAGGTDTQYF. CDR3 in DNA: TGTGCCTGCAGCCGGGGACTAGCGGGAGGGACAGATACGCAGTATTTT.

A word on this clonotype: A read error may account for a junction end that differs from germline. The chain links TRBV29-1 to TRBJ2-7; 10 nucleotides align to TRBD1. Germline CDR1 reads SQVTM; CDR2 reads ANQGSEA. CDR3 length: 12 amino acids. The CDR3 region is CSIGTGVGEQYF. The DNA of the CDR3 is TGCAGCATTGGGACAGGGGTCGGCGAGCAGTATTTC.

As to this clonotype: Relative to the germline gene, one junction end is altered; a read error may explain this. V gene TRBV4-2 combines with J gene TRBJ2-7; the D call may be TRBD1 or TRBD2 (5 bases each). Germline lookup yields CDR1 LGHNA and CDR2 YNFKEQ. The CDR3 covers 15 residues. The CDR3 is CTSSQYKGSGYGQYF. CDR3 bases: TGTACCAGCAGCCAATATAAGGGGAGCGGCTACGGGCAGTACTTC.

The rearrangement links TRBV5-1 to TRBJ2-2; 11 nucleotides line up with TRBD1. This CDR3 spans 18 amino acids. CDR1 SGHRS and CDR2 YFSETQ come from the germline V gene. CDR3: CDSSQLPQGTGGTGELFF. The CDR3 DNA reads TGCGACAGTAGCCAACTCCCCCAAGGGACAGGGGGCACCGGGGAGCTGTTTTTT.

This chain connects TRBV12-3 or TRBV12-4 to TRBJ1-2, with 8 bases identical to TRBD1. This CDR3 is 14 amino acids long. Trimming at V came to 7 bases and at J to 11 bases, leaving 15 bases not matched to a gene. CDR3 in DNA: TGTGCCAGCAATTTCGGGCAGGGGGCCGGTGGTTACACCTTC. Amino acids: CASNFGQGAGGYTF.

The chain carries TRBV24-1 and TRBJ2-6; D ambiguous. The CDR3 consists of 16 residues. Germline V gene lookup returns CDR1 KGHDR and CDR2 SFDVKD. Trimming took off 4 bases at V and 3 bases at J, with 12 bases between the two ends. The CDR3: CATSDTRFSGANVLTF. The CDR3 DNA reads TGTGCCACCAGTGACACAAGGTTCAGTGGGGCCAACGTCCTGACTTTC.

A remark on this clonotype: Germline and junction disagree at one end, which may indicate a read error. The rearrangement uses TRBV6-2 or TRBV6-3 and TRBJ1-2; D is unresolved. The V gene's germline CDR1 is MNHEY and CDR2 SVGEGT. The CDR3 loop spans 13 amino acids. For the CDR3, the DNA is TGTACCAGCAGTTATGGCAGCAACTATGGCTACAAGTTC. This encodes CTSSYGSNYGYKF.

This clonotype was counted only a few times. A read error is possible here, since a much larger clone lies one base away. V is TRBV7-8 and J is TRBJ1-6; D remains ambiguous. The germline gives CDR1 SGHVS, CDR2 FQNEAQ. The CDR3 is 14 amino acids. The CDR3 coding sequence is TGTGCCAGCAGCTTAGCCGCAGAAGGGTCACCCCTCTACTTT. Translating gives CASSLAAEGSPLYF.

CDR3 coding DNA: TGTGCCAGCAGCTACCGGCGGGAGGGCCGGGAGTCTCAGTTCTTC. This sequence encodes CASSYRREGRESQFF. This chain uses TRBV11-2 with TRBJ2-5, with 9 bases lining up with TRBD2. The J call may be mistaken, given a closer DNA end match to TRBJ2-1. Germline CDR1 reads SGHAT; CDR2 reads FQNNGV. This CDR3 is 15 amino acids long.

The chain combines TRBV10-3 with TRBJ2-2, with 8 positions matching TRBD1. The junction had 12 bases not matched to a gene; V was cut back by 7 bases and J by 2 bases. This CDR3 spans 17 amino acids. CDR1 is ENHRY and CDR2 is SYGVKD in the germline V gene. This CDR3 reads CAITKQGTGFNTGELFF. In DNA form, the CDR3 reads TGTGCCATCACTAAACAAGGGACAGGATTTAACACCGGGGAGCTGTTTTTT.

The gene calls are TRBV5-6 and TRBJ2-1; possible D gene TRBD1, 6 bases. V lost 4 bases and J 9 bases, leaving 17 bases between the germline ends. From germline, CDR1 is SGHDT and CDR2 YYEEEE. This CDR3 comprises 14 residues. CDR3 coding DNA: TGTGCCAGCAGCGGGGCAGGAGTGGACAGTGAGCAGTTCTTC. The encoded protein is CASSGAGVDSEQFF.

Concerning this clonotype itself: Being one base from a much bigger clone, this may be a read error. The chain couples TRBV5-1 to TRBJ2-6; D call uncertain. CDR1 is SGHRS and CDR2 is YFSETQ in the germline V gene. CDR3 length equals 16 residues. With 0 bases removed from V and 2 bases from J, the gap between germline ends came to 9 bases. The CDR3: CASSLGEEAGANVLTF. DNA of the CDR3: TGCGCCAGCAGCTTGGGAGAGGAAGCTGGGGCCAACGTCCTGACTTTC.

Remarks on this clonotype: Without the conserved terminal phenylalanine or tryptophan, this CDR3 likely stems from a read error. This chain uses TRBV10-3 with TRBJ1-1, with D uncertain. This CDR3 has 16 residues. In germline, CDR1 is ENHRY, CDR2 SYGVKD. This chain's CDR3 is CVISESCTGPNTEAFL. For the CDR3, the DNA is TGTGTCATCAGTGAGTCGTGTACGGGCCCCAACACTGAAGCTTTCCTT.

As to this clonotype: A read error may produce the germline difference seen at one junction end. The gene calls are TRBV6-1 and TRBJ2-6; the D gene is possibly TRBD1 (5 bases). This CDR3 has 16 amino acids. Germline assignment: CDR1 MNHNS and CDR2 SASEGT. CDR3 sequence reads: CAISDQGMAWANVLTF. As DNA, the CDR3 is TGTGCCATCAGTGATCAGGGTATGGCTTGGGCCAACGTCCTGACTTTC.

A remark on this clonotype: Compared with germline, one end of the junction differs, possibly owing to a read error. V usage is TRBV4-3 and J usage is TRBJ1-2; D is possibly TRBD1 (6 bases). The CDR3 runs to 13 residues. CDR1 is LGHNA and CDR2 is YSLEER in the germline V gene. The CDR3 nucleotides are TGCGCCAGCGGCCAAGATACAGGGTCTGGCTACACCTTC. It codes for CASGQDTGSGYTF.

This chain joins TRBV21-1 and TRBJ1-5. TRBV21-1 is a documented pseudogene. CDR3 size: 14 residues. CDR3 in amino acids: CVSSSEDSNQPQHF. CDR3 nucleotides: TGTGTCAGCAGCAGCGAGGATAGCAATCAGCCCCAGCATTTT.

This clonotype was detected only once. An end of the junction differs from the germline gene, which may be a read error. The V gene is TRBV12-3 or TRBV12-4, the J gene TRBJ1-5; no definite D call. The CDR3 is 13 residues long. The CDR3 DNA reads TGTGCCATCAGTTTAACTAGCGATCAGCCTCAGCATTTT. Its protein product is CAISLTSDQPQHF.

This chain connects TRBV7-9 to TRBJ2-7; the D gene could be TRBD1 or TRBD2 (5 bases each). Trimming shortened V by 4 bases and J by 8 bases, and 12 bases separated the two germline ends. Germline assignment: CDR1 SEHNR and CDR2 FQNEAQ (reference sequence). The CDR3 runs to 12 residues. The CDR3 spells CASSWAEDKQYF. The CDR3 region has the DNA TGTGCCAGCAGCTGGGCGGAGGACAAGCAGTACTTC.

A word on this clonotype: Its ends do not fully match the called genes, so a read error is possible. The chain joins TRBV11-1 to TRBJ2-7, with a tentative D call TRBD2 (5 bases). CDR1 is SGHAT, CDR2 FQDESV, per germline (reference sequence). This CDR3 has 15 residues. CDR3 loop: CAISVLRAPNYKQYF. The CDR3 DNA reads TGTGCCATCAGCGTACTGCGGGCCCCGAACTACAAGCAGTACTTC.

Points on this clonotype: A read error may produce the germline difference seen at one junction end. The CDR3 sequence: CSLEPSGIYNEQLF. For the CDR3, the DNA is TGCAGCCTTGAACCTAGCGGCATCTACAATGAGCAGTTGTTC. The chain links TRBV29-1 to TRBJ2-1, with TRBD2 matching over 7 bases. There are 14 residues in the CDR3. CDR1 is SQVTM and CDR2 is ANQGSEA in the germline V gene.

On this clonotype: Mismatch with germline at one junction end may stem from a read error. The chain is built from TRBV11-2 and TRBJ1-6; D gene unclear. The length of the CDR3 is 16 residues. Germline CDR1 reads SGHAT; CDR2 reads FQNNGV. Here the CDR3 reads CVSSFAAGTANSPLHF. DNA of the CDR3: TGTGTCAGCAGCTTCGCCGCCGGAACAGCGAATTCACCTCTCCACTTT. Full variable domain (remainder filled in from reference TRBV11-2 and TRBJ1-6): EAGVAQSPRYKIIEKRQSVAFWCNPISGHATLYWYQQILGQGPKLLIQFQNNGVVDDSQLPKDRFSAERLKGVDSTLKIQPAKLEDSAVYLCVSSFAAGTANSPLHFGNGTRLTVT.